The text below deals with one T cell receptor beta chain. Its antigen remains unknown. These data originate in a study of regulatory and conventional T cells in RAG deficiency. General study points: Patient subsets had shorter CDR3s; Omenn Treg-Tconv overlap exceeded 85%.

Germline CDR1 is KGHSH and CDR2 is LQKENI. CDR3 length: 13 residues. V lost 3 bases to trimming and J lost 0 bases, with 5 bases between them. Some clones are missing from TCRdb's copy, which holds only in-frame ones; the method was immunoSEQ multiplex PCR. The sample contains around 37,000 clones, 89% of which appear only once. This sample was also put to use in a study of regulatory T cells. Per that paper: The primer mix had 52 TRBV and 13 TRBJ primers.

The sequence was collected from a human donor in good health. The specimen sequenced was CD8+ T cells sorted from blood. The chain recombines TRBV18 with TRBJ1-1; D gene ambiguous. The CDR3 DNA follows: TGTGCCAGCTCACCCCCGATGAACACTGAAGCTTTCTTT. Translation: CASSPPMNTEAFF.